What follows is one TCR beta chain and its context. Its target is unknown. The sample comes from a study of long-term antiretroviral therapy in people with HIV. Findings of the study overall: Among HIV repertoires, CDR3 length ranges were narrower than those of controls.

The germline gives CDR1 SGHTA, CDR2 FQGNSA. This CDR3 is built from 15 residues. The V end lost 6 bases, the J end lost 2 bases, and 17 bases lay between the germline ends. Survey-level resolution applied to immunoSEQ assay v3.0. Assay: immunoSEQ multiplex PCR; the TCRdb copy retains only in-frame clones and omits some. The top ten hold 3.4% of the sample, which has 30,000 or so clones, about 70% seen once. Clinicians in the United States treated all participants with HIV. Prior to DNA extraction, the samples held roughly 0.85-10 million cryopreserved PBMC. The material sequenced was unsorted PBMCs, taken 3 years after starting antiretroviral therapy. The chain combines TRBV7-2 with TRBJ2-7, with D possibly TRBD1 on 6 matching bases. The source is a man aged 50 to 59 with HIV. In DNA, the CDR3 is TGTGCCAGCAGTAAAACGGACAGAGGGGCCTACGAGCAGTACTTC. It encodes CASSKTDRGAYEQYF.